These T cell receptor beta chains were read from a single sample in a study of blood T cell repertoires in COVID-19. TCRdb keeps only in-frame clones here, not all; method: immunoSEQ multiplex PCR. The sample gives approximately 670,000 clones, approximately 90% of which show up once; approximately 0.25% is in the top ten. Sequencing was performed on peripheral blood. These receptors originate from a woman between 18 and 30 years old with acute or convalescent COVID-19. Each CDR3 is given with its conserved first and last residue. D genes are given only for firm matches. The size field is filled for only some rows; it gives once, few, many or a size class.

V gene: TRBV5-1
D gene: -
J gene: TRBJ2-1
clone size: -
CDR3 DNA: TGCGCCAGCAGCGAGATCGACTACAATGAGCAGTTCTTC
CDR3 protein: CASSEIDYNEQFF

V gene: TRBV6-6
D gene: TRBD1
J gene: TRBJ1-2
clone size: -
CDR3 DNA: TGTGCCAGCAGTCCCCGGACAGGGGGATTTCGGCGGGATGGCTACACCTTC
CDR3 protein: CASSPRTGGFRRDGYTF

V gene: TRBV3-1/TRBV3-2
D gene: -
J gene: TRBJ1-2
clone size: -
CDR3 DNA: TGTGCCAGCAGAAGGTTACAGGTTAACTATGGCTACACCTTC
CDR3 protein: CASRRLQVNYGYTF

V gene: TRBV6-2/TRBV6-3
D gene: -
J gene: TRBJ2-2
clone size: -
CDR3 DNA: TGTGCCAGCAGTTACTCGAGGTCGGGGATGTTGGGCACCGGGGAGCTGTTTTTT
CDR3 protein: CASSYSRSGMLGTGELFF

V gene: TRBV24-1
D gene: TRBD2
J gene: TRBJ2-3
clone size: -
CDR3 DNA: TGTGCCACCAGTGATTTGTTGGCGGGGGGAAATACGCAGTATTTT
CDR3 protein: CATSDLLAGGNTQYF

V gene: TRBV4-2
D gene: TRBD1
J gene: TRBJ1-2
clone size: -
CDR3 DNA: TGTGCCAGCAGCCAAGTGGGGACAGGAGAGCCCTATGGCTACACCTTC
CDR3 protein: CASSQVGTGEPYGYTF

V gene: TRBV9
D gene: -
J gene: TRBJ1-2
clone size: few
CDR3 DNA: TGTGCCAGCAGCAGGAACAGTGGGGGCTACACCTTC
CDR3 protein: CASSRNSGGYTF

V gene: TRBV7-9
D gene: -
J gene: TRBJ2-3
clone size: -
CDR3 DNA: TGTGCCAGCGGGATTAACGGGCTAGCCCGAGATACGCAGTATTTT
CDR3 protein: CASGINGLARDTQYF

V gene: TRBV15
D gene: -
J gene: TRBJ1-5
clone size: once
CDR3 DNA: TGTGCCACCAGCAGAGGGGACAAATATCAGCCCCAGCATTTT
CDR3 protein: CATSRGDKYQPQHF

V gene: TRBV7-2
D gene: TRBD1
J gene: TRBJ1-1
clone size: -
CDR3 DNA: TGTGCCAGCAGCCTATCTTACAGGGGCACTGAAGCTTTCTTT
CDR3 protein: CASSLSYRGTEAFF

V gene: TRBV25-1
D gene: TRBD1
J gene: TRBJ1-6
clone size: -
CDR3 DNA: TGTGCCAGCAGTGGTCGGACAGGGAGCTCCTATAATTCACCCCTCCACTTT
CDR3 protein: CASSGRTGSSYNSPLHF

V gene: TRBV5-1
D gene: -
J gene: TRBJ1-3
clone size: once
CDR3 DNA: TGCGCCAGCAGCCCTCAAGCGGGTGGAAACACCATATATTTT
CDR3 protein: CASSPQAGGNTIYF

V gene: TRBV4-2
D gene: -
J gene: TRBJ2-7
clone size: -
CDR3 DNA: TGTGCCAGCAGCCAAGATCACACGCAACCCTACGAGCAGTACTTC
CDR3 protein: CASSQDHTQPYEQYF

V gene: TRBV2
D gene: TRBD1
J gene: TRBJ1-5
clone size: -
CDR3 DNA: TGTGCCAGCAGTGGGACAGGGGGAGATCAGCCCCAGCATTTT
CDR3 protein: CASSGTGGDQPQHF

V gene: TRBV6-5
D gene: -
J gene: TRBJ1-1
clone size: -
CDR3 DNA: TGTGCCAGCAGTCTACATTTCAGCGCCGCTGAGAAAGCTTTCTTT
CDR3 protein: CASSLHFSAAEKAFF

V gene: TRBV10-3
D gene: -
J gene: TRBJ2-2
clone size: -
CDR3 DNA: TGTGCCATCGGGGTCGGGCAGGGTGCGAACACCGGGGAGCTGTTTTTT
CDR3 protein: CAIGVGQGANTGELFF

V gene: TRBV10-2
D gene: TRBD2
J gene: TRBJ2-5
clone size: -
CDR3 DNA: TGCGCCAGCAGTGAATATACTGGGAGGGAAGAGACCCAGTACTTC
CDR3 protein: CASSEYTGREETQYF

V gene: TRBV29-1
D gene: -
J gene: TRBJ2-6
clone size: -
CDR3 DNA: TGCAGCGTTGGGGGCCTGGGGGCCAACGTCCTGACTTTC
CDR3 protein: CSVGGLGANVLTF

V gene: TRBV4-1
D gene: -
J gene: TRBJ1-3
clone size: -
CDR3 DNA: TGCGCCAGCAGCAACGGAGAACGAGAAGCTGGAAACACCATATATTTT
CDR3 protein: CASSNGEREAGNTIYF

V gene: TRBV4-2
D gene: -
J gene: TRBJ1-2
clone size: -
CDR3 DNA: TGTGCCAGCTTTGGGCTCACAGGAGAAGGCTACACCTTC
CDR3 protein: CASFGLTGEGYTF

V gene: TRBV29-1
D gene: -
J gene: TRBJ2-3
clone size: once
CDR3 DNA: TGCAGCGTTGCGGGAGAATACACAGATACGCAGTATTTT
CDR3 protein: CSVAGEYTDTQYF

V gene: TRBV5-5
D gene: TRBD1
J gene: TRBJ1-2
clone size: -
CDR3 DNA: TGTGCCAGCAGGGTACAGGGGCCCTCGGACTATGGCTACACCTTC
CDR3 protein: CASRVQGPSDYGYTF

V gene: TRBV7-9
D gene: -
J gene: TRBJ1-2
clone size: -
CDR3 DNA: TGTGCCAGCAGCCCCACAGGTGCCCGTTGGGGCTACACCTTC
CDR3 protein: CASSPTGARWGYTF

V gene: TRBV4-3
D gene: TRBD2
J gene: TRBJ2-3
clone size: -
CDR3 DNA: TGCGCCAGCAGCCAAGAATACAGCGGGGGAGTAGATACGCAGTATTTT
CDR3 protein: CASSQEYSGGVDTQYF

V gene: TRBV7-8
D gene: -
J gene: TRBJ2-3
clone size: -
CDR3 DNA: TGTGCCAGCAGCTTCCAGGGGTTAAGCCTTGCAGATACGCAGTATTTT
CDR3 protein: CASSFQGLSLADTQYF

V gene: TRBV7-9
D gene: -
J gene: TRBJ1-1
clone size: -
CDR3 DNA: TGTGCCAGCCCCGGGGGGAACACTGAAGCTTTCTTT
CDR3 protein: CASPGGNTEAFF

V gene: TRBV20-1
D gene: -
J gene: TRBJ1-4
clone size: -
CDR3 DNA: TGCAGTGCTAGTCCAGGACAGAGTGAAAAACTGTTTTTT
CDR3 protein: CSASPGQSEKLFF

V gene: TRBV7-9
D gene: TRBD1
J gene: TRBJ2-1
clone size: -
CDR3 DNA: TGTGCCAGCAGCTTTGGGACAGGTATCTACAATGAGCAGTTCTTC
CDR3 protein: CASSFGTGIYNEQFF

V gene: TRBV2
D gene: -
J gene: TRBJ2-7
clone size: once
CDR3 DNA: TGTGCCAGCATGAAAGTTAGCGGAAGCTCCTACGAGCAGTACTTC
CDR3 protein: CASMKVSGSSYEQYF